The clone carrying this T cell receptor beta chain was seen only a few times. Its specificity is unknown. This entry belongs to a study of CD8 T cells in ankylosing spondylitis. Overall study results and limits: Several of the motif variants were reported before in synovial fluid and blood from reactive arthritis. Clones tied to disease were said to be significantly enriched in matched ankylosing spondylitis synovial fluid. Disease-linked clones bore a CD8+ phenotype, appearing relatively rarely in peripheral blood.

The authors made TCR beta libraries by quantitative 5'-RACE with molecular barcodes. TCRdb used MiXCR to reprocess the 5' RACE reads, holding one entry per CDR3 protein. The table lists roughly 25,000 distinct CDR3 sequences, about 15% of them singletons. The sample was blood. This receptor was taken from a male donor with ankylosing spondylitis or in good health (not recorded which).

DNA of the CDR3: TGTGCCAGCACCCGGGGGACTAACAATGAGCAGTTCTTC. It encodes CASTRGTNNEQFF. The J gene is TRBJ2-1, the V gene TRBV12-3 or TRBV12-4; 7 nucleotides match TRBD2. The CDR3 extends over 13 amino acids. J lost 5 bases, V lost 7 bases, and 5 bases had no gene match.